This entry lists 18 T cell receptor beta chains sequenced from one sample in a study of T cell changes during pregnancy in multiple sclerosis. TCRdb's table, derived via immunoSEQ multiplex PCR, lists solely in-frame clones and lacks some. The data show around 70,000 clones, nearly 95% seen once. The material sequenced was CD4+ T cells from peripheral blood mononuclear cells, taken after pregnancy. The source of these receptors is a female donor with multiple sclerosis, enrolled in a pregnancy study.

The chain links TRBV9 to TRBJ2-5; D is ambiguous. Trimming pared 0 bases from V and 4 bases from J, leaving 7 bases between. In germline, CDR1 is SGDLS, CDR2 YYNGEE. The CDR3 spans 13 residues. CDR3 in DNA: TGTGCCAGCAGCGTAGGTAGCCGAGAGACCCAGTACTTC. Amino acid sequence: CASSVGSRETQYF.

This chain joins TRBV19 and TRBJ1-2, with D perhaps TRBD1 (5 bases). This CDR3 contains 11 residues. CDR1 and CDR2 from the germline V gene are LNHDA and SQIVND (reference sequence). V gave up 5 bases and J gave up 8 bases, with 9 bases separating them. The chain's CDR3 is CASSQGSGYTF. CDR3 DNA: TGTGCCAGTAGTCAGGGATCCGGCTACACCTTC.

The chain joins TRBV19 to TRBJ2-1, with D possibly TRBD1 on 6 matching bases. The CDR3 is 14 residues long. The V and J ends lost 1 base and 12 bases respectively, with 16 bases between them. CDR1 LNHDA and CDR2 SQIVND come from the germline V gene (reference sequence). CDR3 coding DNA: TGTGCCAGTAGTATAGGGTCATACTCCAGGGGGCAGTTCTTC. Its translation: CASSIGSYSRGQFF.

The genes are TRBV7-3 and TRBJ2-3; 8 bases align to TRBD2. Germline V CDR1 and CDR2: SGHTA, FQGTGA. This CDR3 contains 16 residues. Germline trimming cut 5 bases from V and 2 bases from J; bases unmatched to any gene: 9. CDR3 sequence: CASSARGGLTTDTQYF. CDR3 in DNA: TGTGCCAGCAGCGCCCGGGGGGGCCTCACCACAGATACGCAGTATTTT.

This clone showed up just once. The J gene is TRBJ1-1, the V gene TRBV19, with D tentatively TRBD1 (5 bases). Germline loops: CDR1 LNHDA, CDR2 SQIVND (reference sequence). CDR3 length: 13 amino acids. Trimming removed 6 bases at V and 4 bases at J, with 12 bases between. The CDR3 here is CASRRGGGTEAFF. The CDR3 region has the DNA TGTGCCAGTAGGAGGGGAGGCGGCACTGAAGCTTTCTTT.

This chain joins TRBV27 and TRBJ1-1; a weak D match, TRBD1 (6 bases). Looked up from germline, CDR1 is MNHEY and CDR2 is SMNVEV (reference sequence). V lost 11 bases to trimming and J lost 6 bases, with 10 bases between them. The CDR3 length is 10 residues. CDR3 coding DNA: TGTGCCGCAGGGGTTCCTGAAGCTTTCTTT. Its translation: CAAGVPEAFF.

J is TRBJ1-4 and V is TRBV27; 8 positions match TRBD1. The CDR3 is made up of 13 amino acids. CDR1 is MNHEY and CDR2 is SMNVEV in the germline V gene (reference sequence). Trimming at V came to 6 bases and at J to 5 bases, leaving 2 bases not matched to a gene. The CDR3 loop reads CASRTGENEKLFF. As DNA, the CDR3 is TGTGCCAGCAGGACAGGGGAAAATGAAAAACTGTTTTTT.

The chain has TRBV29-1 and TRBJ1-2; no clear D gene. Per germline, CDR1 SQVTM and CDR2 ANQGSEA. The CDR3 is made up of 11 amino acids. Trimming shortened V by 6 bases and J by 7 bases, and 12 bases separated the two germline ends. The CDR3 coding sequence is TGCAGCGTCGGGCCACGGGGTGGCTACACCTTC. Its translation is CSVGPRGGYTF.

The chain joins TRBV4-1 to TRBJ2-1; the D gene is possibly TRBD1 (6 bases). The CDR3 sequence is 16 residues long. CDR1 and CDR2 (germline): MGHRA, YSYEKL. Trimming pared 1 base from V and 0 bases from J, leaving 10 bases between. Here the CDR3 reads CASSQVGTLSYNEQFF. The CDR3 DNA is TGCGCCAGCAGCCAAGTAGGGACACTCTCCTACAATGAGCAGTTCTTC.

This clone occurred once. The genes are TRBV9 and TRBJ1-3; no definite D call. This CDR3 has 15 residues. V was cut by 1 base and J by 4 bases, with 12 bases left in between. The germline gives CDR1 SGDLS, CDR2 YYNGEE. The CDR3 nucleotides are TGTGCCAGCAGCGTATCTATGGTCCCCGGAAACACCATATATTTT. Residues: CASSVSMVPGNTIYF. The whole variable domain, filled in from reference TRBV9 and TRBJ1-3, reads DSGVTQTPKHLITATGQRVTLRCSPRSGDLSVYWYQQSLDQGLQFLIQYYNGEERAKGNILERFSAQQFPDLHSELNLSSLELGDSALYFCASSVSMVPGNTIYFGEGSWLTVV.

The chain recombines TRBV5-1 with TRBJ2-1, with D tentatively TRBD1 (6 bases). The V gene lost 4 bases and the J gene lost 4 bases, with 9 bases spanning the gap. The CDR3 totals 13 residues. Germline loops: CDR1 SGHRS, CDR2 YFSETQ. Here the CDR3 DNA reads TGCGCCAGCAGCGGGACAAATTACAATGAGCAGTTCTTC. Encoded protein: CASSGTNYNEQFF.

The CDR3 loop reads CASTPTGSTEAFF. The CDR3 DNA follows: TGTGCCAGCACCCCCACAGGGAGCACTGAAGCTTTCTTT. The chain has TRBV6-1 and TRBJ1-1; a possible D gene is TRBD1 (6 bases). The V end lost 7 bases, the J end lost 4 bases, and 13 bases lay between the germline ends. The germline V gene encodes CDR1 MNHNS and CDR2 SASEGT. This CDR3 spans 13 amino acids.

The V gene is TRBV5-6, the J gene TRBJ1-5; D is possibly TRBD1 (6 bases). The CDR3 is 16 amino acids. The germline gives CDR1 SGHDT, CDR2 YYEEEE. The V and J ends lost 3 bases and 0 bases respectively, with 13 bases between them. CDR3 in amino acids: CASSSRGAYSNQPQHF. Written as DNA, the CDR3 is TGTGCCAGCAGCTCCCGGGGGGCTTATAGCAATCAGCCCCAGCATTTT.

This clone came up a few times. V is TRBV6-1 and J is TRBJ1-5; D unresolved. Per the germline V gene, CDR1 is MNHNS and CDR2 is SASEGT. The V gene lost 5 bases and the J gene lost 7 bases, with 18 bases spanning the gap. The CDR3 runs 15 residues. DNA of the CDR3: TGTGCCAGCAGTAAACCCCGACCCTCGGGGCAGCCCCAGCATTTT. Its translation is CASSKPRPSGQPQHF.

The CDR3 DNA is TGCGCCAGCAGCTTAGGCTACGAGGTCAATTCACCCCTCCACTTT. Translating gives CASSLGYEVNSPLHF. The chain has TRBV5-1 and TRBJ1-6; D unclear. The CDR3 extends over 15 amino acids. The ends were cut back, 2 bases at V and 7 bases at J, with 13 bases in the middle. CDR1 is SGHRS and CDR2 is YFSETQ in the germline V gene.

The rearrangement uses TRBV19 and TRBJ1-2, with 10 bases lining up with TRBD1. The CDR3 sequence is 15 residues long. CDR1 and CDR2 from the germline V gene are LNHDA and SQIVND (reference sequence). The V and J ends lost 5 bases and 4 bases, in that order; junction bases with no gene match: 7. In nucleotides, the CDR3 is TGTGCCAGTAGTTCGGGGACAGGGGATCTCTATGGCTACACCTTC. Encoded protein: CASSSGTGDLYGYTF. The full variable domain, rest sourced from reference TRBV19 and TRBJ1-2, is DGGITQSPKYLFRKEGQNVTLSCEQNLNHDAMYWYRQDPGQGLRLIYYSQIVNDFQKGDIAEGYSVSREKKESFPLTVTSAQKNPTAFYLCASSSGTGDLYGYTFGSGTRLTVV.

This sequence joins TRBV18 and TRBJ2-1; weak D call: TRBD1 (6 bases). CDR3 length: 14 amino acids. The germline gives CDR1 KGHSH, CDR2 LQKENI. With 2 bases removed from V and 7 bases from J, the gap between germline ends came to 12 bases. CDR3 sequence (DNA): TGTGCCAGCTCACCAATAAAACAGGGAAATGAGCAGTTCTTC. Protein product: CASSPIKQGNEQFF. Based on the CDR3 plus reference TRBV18 and TRBJ2-1, the full variable domain is NAGVMQNPRHLVRRRGQEARLRCSPMKGHSHVYWYRQLPEEGLKFMVYLQKENIIDESGMPKERFSAEFPKEGPSILRIQQVVRGDSAAYFCASSPIKQGNEQFFGPGTRLTVL.

This clone was recorded once. CDR3 region: CASSLLPGSYNEQFF. In DNA, the CDR3 is TGTGCCAGCAGTTTATTACCGGGTTCCTACAATGAGCAGTTCTTC. V usage is TRBV28 and J usage is TRBJ2-1, with D uncertain. Trimming took 1 base from V and 1 from J, leaving 8 bases between them. The CDR3 length is 15 residues. CDR1 and CDR2 from the germline V gene are MDHEN and SYDVKM.